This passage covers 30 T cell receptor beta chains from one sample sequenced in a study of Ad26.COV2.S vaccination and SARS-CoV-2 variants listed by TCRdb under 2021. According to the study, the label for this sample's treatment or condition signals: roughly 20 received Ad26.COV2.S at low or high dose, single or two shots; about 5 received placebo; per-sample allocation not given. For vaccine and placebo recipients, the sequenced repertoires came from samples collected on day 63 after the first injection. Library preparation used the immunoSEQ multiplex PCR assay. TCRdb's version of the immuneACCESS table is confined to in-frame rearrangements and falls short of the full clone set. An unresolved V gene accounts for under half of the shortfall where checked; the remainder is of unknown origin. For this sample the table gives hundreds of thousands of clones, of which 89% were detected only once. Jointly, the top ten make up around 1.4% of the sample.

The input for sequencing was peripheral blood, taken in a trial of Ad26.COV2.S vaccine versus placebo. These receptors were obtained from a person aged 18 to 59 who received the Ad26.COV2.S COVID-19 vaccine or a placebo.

The CDR3 protein is CASSPGTSIHEQFF. In DNA, the CDR3 is TGTGCCAGCAGCCCCGGGACTAGCATCCATGAGCAGTTCTTC. This chain connects TRBV2 to TRBJ2-1; the match to TRBD2 covers 9 bases. The CDR3 consists of 14 residues. Germline CDR1 and CDR2: SNHLY and FYNNEI. The V gene end was trimmed by 6 bases and the J gene end by 8 bases; junction bases not matched to a gene: 8.

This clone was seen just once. CDR3 nucleotides: TGTGCCAGCAGTTTAGCCAGGTTCTACGAGCAGTACTTC. Residues: CASSLARFYEQYF. The chain joins TRBV6-6 to TRBJ2-7; no reliable D call. The CDR3 is made up of 13 amino acids. Trimming stripped 4 bases from V and 3 bases from J, with 10 bases between. Germline CDR1 MNHNY, CDR2 SVGAGI (reference sequence).

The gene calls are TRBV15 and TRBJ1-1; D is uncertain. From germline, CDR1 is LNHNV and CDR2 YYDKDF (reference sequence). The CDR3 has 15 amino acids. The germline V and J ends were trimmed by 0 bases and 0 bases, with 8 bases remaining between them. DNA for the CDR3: TGTGCCACCAGCAGAGAGGGTCTCATGAACACTGAAGCTTTCTTT. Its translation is CATSREGLMNTEAFF.

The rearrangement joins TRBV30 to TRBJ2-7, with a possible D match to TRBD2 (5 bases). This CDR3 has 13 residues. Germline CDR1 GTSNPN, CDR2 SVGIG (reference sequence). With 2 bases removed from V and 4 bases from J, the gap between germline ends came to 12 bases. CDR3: CAWSPGVWYEQYF. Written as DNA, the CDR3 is TGTGCCTGGAGTCCCGGGGTATGGTACGAGCAGTACTTC. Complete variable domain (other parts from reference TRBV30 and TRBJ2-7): SQTIHQWPATLVQPVGSPLSLECTVEGTSNPNLYWYRQAAGRGLQLLFYSVGIGQISSEVPQNLSASRPQDRQFILSSKKLLLSDSGFYLCAWSPGVWYEQYFGPGTRLTVT.

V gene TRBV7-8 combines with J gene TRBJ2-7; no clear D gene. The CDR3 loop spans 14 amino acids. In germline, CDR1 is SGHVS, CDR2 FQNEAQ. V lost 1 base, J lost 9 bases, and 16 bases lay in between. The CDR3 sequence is CASSLDPVSTSQYF. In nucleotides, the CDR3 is TGTGCCAGCAGCTTAGACCCAGTATCTACGTCGCAGTACTTC.

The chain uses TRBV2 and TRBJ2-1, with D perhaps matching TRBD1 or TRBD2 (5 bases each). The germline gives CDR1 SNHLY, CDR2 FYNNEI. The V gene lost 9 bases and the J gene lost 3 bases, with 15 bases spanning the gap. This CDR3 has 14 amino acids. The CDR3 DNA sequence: TGTGCCAGAATCGGGGCCCCTAACTACAATGAGCAGTTCTTC. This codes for CARIGAPNYNEQFF.

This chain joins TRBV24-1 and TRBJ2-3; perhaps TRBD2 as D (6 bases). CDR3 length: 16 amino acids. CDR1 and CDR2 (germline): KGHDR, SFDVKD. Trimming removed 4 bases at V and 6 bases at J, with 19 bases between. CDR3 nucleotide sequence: TGTGCCACCAGTGACCAGCCCCCTAGGGAGGCGGATACGCAGTATTTT. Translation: CATSDQPPREADTQYF.

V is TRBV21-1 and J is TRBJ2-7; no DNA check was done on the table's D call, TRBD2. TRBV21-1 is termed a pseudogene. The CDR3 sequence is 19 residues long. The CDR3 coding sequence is TGTGCCAGCAGCAAAGCAAATATCAAATGGAGGACTTGGGCCTACGAGCAGTACTTC. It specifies CASSKANIKWRTWAYEQYF.

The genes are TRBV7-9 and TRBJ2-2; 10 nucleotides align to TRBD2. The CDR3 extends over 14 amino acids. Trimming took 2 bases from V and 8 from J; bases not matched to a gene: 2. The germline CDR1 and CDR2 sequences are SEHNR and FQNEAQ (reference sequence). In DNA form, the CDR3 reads TGTGCCAGCAGCTTACAACTAGCGGGAGGGGAGCTGTTTTTT. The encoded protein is CASSLQLAGGELFF.

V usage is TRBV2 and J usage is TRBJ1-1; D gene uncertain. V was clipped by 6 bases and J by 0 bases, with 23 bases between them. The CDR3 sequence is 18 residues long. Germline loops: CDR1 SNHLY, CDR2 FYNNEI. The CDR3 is CASRAAFGQLSLNTEAFF. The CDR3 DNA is TGTGCCAGCAGAGCGGCTTTCGGGCAGCTCTCCTTGAACACTGAAGCTTTCTTT.

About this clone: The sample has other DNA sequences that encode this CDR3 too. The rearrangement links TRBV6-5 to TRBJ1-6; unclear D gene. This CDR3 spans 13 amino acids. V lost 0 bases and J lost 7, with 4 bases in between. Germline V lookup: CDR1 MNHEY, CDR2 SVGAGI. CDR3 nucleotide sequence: TGTGCCAGCAGTTACTCCCCAAATTCACCCCTCCACTTT. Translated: CASSYSPNSPLHF.

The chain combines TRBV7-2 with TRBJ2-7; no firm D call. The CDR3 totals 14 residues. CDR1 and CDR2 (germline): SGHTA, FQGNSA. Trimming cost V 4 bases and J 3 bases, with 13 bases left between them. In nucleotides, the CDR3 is TGTGCCAGCAGCTCGGACGTCACCTTCTACGAGCAGTACTTC. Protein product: CASSSDVTFYEQYF.

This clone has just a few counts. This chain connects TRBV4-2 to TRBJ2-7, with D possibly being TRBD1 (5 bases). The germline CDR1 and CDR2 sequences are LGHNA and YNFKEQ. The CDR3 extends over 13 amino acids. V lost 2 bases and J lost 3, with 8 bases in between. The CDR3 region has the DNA TGTGCCAGCAGCCAATACACAGGCTACGAGCAGTACTTC. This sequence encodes CASSQYTGYEQYF.

CDR3 nucleotides: TGTGCCAGCAGCTTATGGAGGGCCGCAGGGAGTGAAGCTAATGAAAAACTGTTTTTT. It translates to CASSLWRAAGSEANEKLFF. V and J are TRBV11-2 and TRBJ1-4, with D possibly matching TRBD1 (5 bases). The CDR3 is made up of 19 amino acids. Trimming pared 2 bases from V and 3 bases from J, leaving 22 bases between. The germline gives CDR1 SGHAT, CDR2 FQNNGV.

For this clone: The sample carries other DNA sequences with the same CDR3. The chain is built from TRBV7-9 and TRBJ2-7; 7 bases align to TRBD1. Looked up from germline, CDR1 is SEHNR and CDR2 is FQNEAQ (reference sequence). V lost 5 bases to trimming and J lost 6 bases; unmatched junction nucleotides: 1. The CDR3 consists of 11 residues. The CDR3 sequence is CASSPGGEQYF. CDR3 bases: TGTGCCAGCAGCCCAGGGGGCGAGCAGTACTTC.

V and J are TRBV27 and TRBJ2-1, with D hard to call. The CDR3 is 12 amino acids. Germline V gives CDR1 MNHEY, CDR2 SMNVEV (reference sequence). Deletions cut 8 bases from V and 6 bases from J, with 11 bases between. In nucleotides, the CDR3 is TGTGCCAGCGGCCTTACGGGCAATGAGCAGTTCTTC. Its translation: CASGLTGNEQFF.

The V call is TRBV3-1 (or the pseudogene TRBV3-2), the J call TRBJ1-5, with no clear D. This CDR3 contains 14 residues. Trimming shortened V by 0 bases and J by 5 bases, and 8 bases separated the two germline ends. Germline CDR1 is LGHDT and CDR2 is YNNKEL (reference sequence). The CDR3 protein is CASSQEASHQPQHF. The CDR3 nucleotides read TGTGCCAGCAGCCAAGAAGCCAGCCATCAGCCCCAGCATTTT.

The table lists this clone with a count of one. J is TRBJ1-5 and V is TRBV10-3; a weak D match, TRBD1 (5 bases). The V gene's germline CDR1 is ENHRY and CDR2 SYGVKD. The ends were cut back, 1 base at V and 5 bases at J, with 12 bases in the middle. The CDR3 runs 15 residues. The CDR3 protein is CAISEWSGADQPQHF. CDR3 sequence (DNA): TGTGCCATCAGTGAGTGGTCTGGGGCGGATCAGCCCCAGCATTTT.

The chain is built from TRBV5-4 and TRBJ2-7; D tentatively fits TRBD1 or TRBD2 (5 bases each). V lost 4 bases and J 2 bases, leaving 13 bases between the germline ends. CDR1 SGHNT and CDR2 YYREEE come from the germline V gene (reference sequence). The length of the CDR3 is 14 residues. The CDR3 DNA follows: TGTGCCAGCAGCCCGTGGGACGGTACCTACGAGCAGTACTTC. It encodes CASSPWDGTYEQYF.

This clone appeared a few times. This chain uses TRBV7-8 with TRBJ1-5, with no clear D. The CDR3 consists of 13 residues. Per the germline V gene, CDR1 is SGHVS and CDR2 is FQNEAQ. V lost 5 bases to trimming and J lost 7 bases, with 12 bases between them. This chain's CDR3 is CASSPELRQPQHF. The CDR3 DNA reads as TGTGCCAGCAGCCCGGAGCTCCGGCAGCCCCAGCATTTT.

The CDR3 loop reads CARPIRGGVTGELFF. The CDR3 coding sequence is TGTGCCAGGCCTATAAGGGGGGGAGTCACCGGGGAGCTGTTTTTT. The chain combines TRBV6-4 with TRBJ2-2, with D perhaps TRBD2 (7 bases). V was pared by 9 bases and J by 4 bases, with 18 bases between. The CDR3 consists of 15 residues. Germline CDR1 MRHNA, CDR2 SNTAGT.

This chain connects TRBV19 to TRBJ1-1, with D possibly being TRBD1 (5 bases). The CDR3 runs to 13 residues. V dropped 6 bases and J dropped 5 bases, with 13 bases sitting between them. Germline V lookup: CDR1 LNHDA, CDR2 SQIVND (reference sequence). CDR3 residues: CASSDSGETEAFF. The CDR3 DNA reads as TGTGCCAGTAGCGACAGCGGGGAAACTGAAGCTTTCTTT. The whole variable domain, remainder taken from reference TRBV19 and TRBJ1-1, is DGGITQSPKYLFRKEGQNVTLSCEQNLNHDAMYWYRQDPGQGLRLIYYSQIVNDFQKGDIAEGYSVSREKKESFPLTVTSAQKNPTAFYLCASSDSGETEAFFGQGTRLTVV.

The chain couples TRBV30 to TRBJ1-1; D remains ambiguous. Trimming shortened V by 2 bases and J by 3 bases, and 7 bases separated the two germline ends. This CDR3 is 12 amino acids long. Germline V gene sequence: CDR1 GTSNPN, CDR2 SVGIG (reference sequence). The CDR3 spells CAWSRLYTEAFF. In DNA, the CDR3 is TGTGCCTGGAGTCGACTCTACACTGAAGCTTTCTTT.

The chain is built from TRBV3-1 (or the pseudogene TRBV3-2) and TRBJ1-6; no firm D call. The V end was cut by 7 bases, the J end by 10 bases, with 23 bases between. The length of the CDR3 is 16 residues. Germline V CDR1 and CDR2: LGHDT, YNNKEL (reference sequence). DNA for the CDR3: TGTGCCAGCAACCATGGTCCGGGAACGGGTGGCTCACCCCTCCACTTT. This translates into CASNHGPGTGGSPLHF.

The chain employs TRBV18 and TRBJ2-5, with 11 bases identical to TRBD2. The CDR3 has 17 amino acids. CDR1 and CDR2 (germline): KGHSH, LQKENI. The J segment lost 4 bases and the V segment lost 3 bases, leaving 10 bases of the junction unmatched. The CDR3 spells CASSPQNSGRAGETQYF. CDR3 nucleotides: TGTGCCAGCTCACCGCAAAATAGCGGGAGGGCCGGAGAGACCCAGTACTTC.

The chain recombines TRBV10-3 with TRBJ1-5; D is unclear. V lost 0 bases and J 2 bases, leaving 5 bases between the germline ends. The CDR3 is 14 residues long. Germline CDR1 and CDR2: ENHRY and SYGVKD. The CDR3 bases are TGTGCCATCAGTGAGTCCCAGGGCAATCAGCCCCAGCATTTT. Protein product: CAISESQGNQPQHF.

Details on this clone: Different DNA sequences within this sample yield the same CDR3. The chain's CDR3 is CASSLSTGNQPQHF. The CDR3 bases are TGTGCCAGCAGTTTATCGACAGGGAATCAGCCCCAGCATTTT. The gene calls are TRBV27 and TRBJ1-5; 7 positions match TRBD1. CDR3 length: 14 amino acids. CDR1 and CDR2 (germline): MNHEY, SMNVEV (reference sequence). Unmatched junction bases numbered 0, after V lost 0 bases and J lost 4 bases.

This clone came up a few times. The CDR3: CAWSVRSWGNTIYF. The CDR3 DNA reads as TGTGCCTGGAGTGTCAGGAGTTGGGGAAACACCATATATTTT. This sequence joins TRBV30 and TRBJ1-3, with D hard to call. The length of the CDR3 is 14 residues. The germline CDR1 and CDR2 sequences are GTSNPN and SVGIG (reference sequence). Trimming left V 0 bases short and J 4 bases short, with 10 bases between.

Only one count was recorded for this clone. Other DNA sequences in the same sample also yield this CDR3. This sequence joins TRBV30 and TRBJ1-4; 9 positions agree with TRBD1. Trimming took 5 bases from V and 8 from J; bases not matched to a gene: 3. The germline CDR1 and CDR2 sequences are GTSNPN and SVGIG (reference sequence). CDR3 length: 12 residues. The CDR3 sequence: CAWGQGREKLFF. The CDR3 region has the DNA TGTGCCTGGGGACAGGGGAGGGAAAAACTGTTTTTT.

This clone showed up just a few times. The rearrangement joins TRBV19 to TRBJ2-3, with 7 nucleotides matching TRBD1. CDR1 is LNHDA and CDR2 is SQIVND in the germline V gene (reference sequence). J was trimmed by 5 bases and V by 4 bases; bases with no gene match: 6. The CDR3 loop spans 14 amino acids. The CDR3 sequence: CASSTDRVGDTQYF. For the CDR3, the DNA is TGTGCCAGTAGTACCGACAGGGTTGGAGATACGCAGTATTTT.